The 2 T cell receptor beta chains in this list originate from one sample, sequenced in a study of T cells in tuberculosis. The protocol was immunoSEQ multiplex PCR, while the TCRdb copy is restricted to in-frame clones and leaves out a portion. The sample consists of 35,000 to 50,000 clones, less than 95% of them appearing once. The specimen sequenced was PBMCs. These receptors came from a donor aged 10 to 29 with latent tuberculosis or without tuberculosis infection. Some clones in this sample may be carry-over from other donors' samples.

This clone has only a few counts. The CDR3 here is CASSSGLAGVNEQFF. CDR3 DNA: TGTGCCAGCAGCTCGGGACTAGCGGGAGTCAATGAGCAGTTCTTC. J is TRBJ2-1 and V is TRBV7-3; TRBD2 aligns across 14 bases. Germline V CDR1 and CDR2: SGHTA, FQGTGA. V dropped 4 bases and J dropped 6; count of bases not matched to a gene: 2. The CDR3 is 15 residues long.

The chain employs TRBV19 and TRBJ1-5; D may be TRBD1 (6 bases). The germline V gene has CDR1 LNHDA and CDR2 SQIVND (reference sequence). Trimming stripped 8 bases from V and 2 bases from J, with 13 bases between. CDR3 length: 14 amino acids. Written as DNA, the CDR3 is TGTGCCAGTTCTAAGGGGGATGGCAATCAGCCCCAGCATTTT. As protein: CASSKGDGNQPQHF. Filled out from reference TRBV19 and TRBJ1-5, the complete variable domain reads DGGITQSPKYLFRKEGQNVTLSCEQNLNHDAMYWYRQDPGQGLRLIYYSQIVNDFQKGDIAEGYSVSREKKESFPLTVTSAQKNPTAFYLCASSKGDGNQPQHFGDGTRLSIL.